This T cell receptor beta chain was observed in a study of blood T cell repertoires in COVID-19. Study overall: Samples representing acute and convalescent COVID-19 were sourced from the United States, Italy and Spain. The cDNA or gDNA used as material had been derived from T cells, B-cell-depleted T cells, or PBMCs.

Germline CDR1 is LGHNA and CDR2 is YNFKEQ. V gave up 3 bases and J gave up 0 bases; unmatched junction bases: 6. The CDR3 runs to 16 residues. In the authors' methods: How many nucleated cells were present was estimated from reference gene primer amplification. The table came from immunoSEQ multiplex PCR; TCRdb's copy has only in-frame clones and leaves some out. V, J and clone size reflect that table, while D and trimming were determined from the DNA. Found here are just over 90,000 clones, approximately 86% of them singletons; the top ten hold over 15%. Sequencing input: peripheral blood. The receptor comes from a woman over 75 with acute or convalescent COVID-19. The rearrangement links TRBV4-2 to TRBJ1-1; 8 nucleotides agree with TRBD1. The CDR3 here is CASSHPRTGMNTEAFF. The DNA of the CDR3 is TGTGCCAGCAGCCACCCCAGGACAGGGATGAACACTGAAGCTTTCTTT.